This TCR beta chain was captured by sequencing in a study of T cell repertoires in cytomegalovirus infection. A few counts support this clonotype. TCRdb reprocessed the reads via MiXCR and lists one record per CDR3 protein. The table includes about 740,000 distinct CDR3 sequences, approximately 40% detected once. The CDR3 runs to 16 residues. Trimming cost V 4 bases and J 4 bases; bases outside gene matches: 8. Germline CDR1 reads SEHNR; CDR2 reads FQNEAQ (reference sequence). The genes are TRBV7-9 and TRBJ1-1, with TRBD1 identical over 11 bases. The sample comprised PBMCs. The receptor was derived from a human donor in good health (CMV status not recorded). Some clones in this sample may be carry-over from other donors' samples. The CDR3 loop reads CASSSGGTGGFTEAFF. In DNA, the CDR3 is TGTGCCAGCAGCTCGGGAGGGACAGGGGGATTCACTGAAGCTTTCTTT.